Following are 16 T cell receptor beta chains from one sample sequenced in a study of spatial heterogeneity in lung cancer. What these receptors recognize is not known. TCRdb passed the 5' RACE reads through MiXCR, listing each CDR3 protein once. The sample gives 15,000 or so distinct CDR3 sequences, approximately 4.5% of which show up once; 15% to 20% is in the top ten. The study, taken as a whole, reports: Tracking of tumor mutation counts was seen in expanded intratumoral alpha and beta TCR counts.

Time point: sample taken at primary tumor resection. Sequenced material: lung tumor tissue, taken at surgery. These receptors came from a female donor with early-stage non-small cell lung cancer.

This clonotype was recorded at least ten times. This beta chain came through as a stray read in a library set up for alpha chains, and its size says little. The chain uses TRBV7-9 and TRBJ1-1; the D is unclear. The CDR3 is made up of 14 amino acids. With 5 bases removed from V and 1 base from J, the gap between germline ends came to 11 bases. CDR1 is SEHNR, CDR2 FQNEAQ, per germline (reference sequence). In DNA, the CDR3 is TGTGCCAGCAGCCGAAACACGGGGAACACTGAAGCTTTCTTT. It codes for CASSRNTGNTEAFF.

Note on this clonotype: One base away lies a much larger clone, so this may be a sequencing read error. This beta chain is an off-target read within a library intended for alpha chains, so its frequency means little. This sequence joins TRBV29-1 and TRBJ1-1; D gene ambiguous. The CDR3 spans 12 residues. The V gene's germline CDR1 is SQVTM and CDR2 ANQGSEA. The DNA of the CDR3 is TGCGGCGTCAGCCGGGGAAACGCTGAAGCTTTCTTT. Translation gives CGVSRGNAEAFF.

By sample fraction, this clonotype is medium-sized. In a library made to pick up alpha chains, this beta chain is a stray read with a size that means little. The rearrangement links TRBV7-2 to TRBJ2-5; 10 bases align to TRBD2. The CDR3 totals 15 residues. Germline V gives CDR1 SGHTA, CDR2 FQGNSA. With 3 bases clipped from V and 4 bases from J, the junction kept 5 bases outside the gene matches. Written as DNA, the CDR3 is TGTGCCAGCAGCTTTATGAGCGGGGGGGCAGAGACCCAGTACTTC. Protein sequence: CASSFMSGGAETQYF.

In this sample, this clonotype turned up many times. With the library built for alpha chains, this beta chain is off target and its frequency is not meaningful. The chain combines TRBV20-1 with TRBJ1-1; no clear D. The CDR3 sequence is 14 residues long. CDR1 is DFQATT, CDR2 SNEGSKA, per germline (reference sequence). V lost 0 bases, J lost 4 bases, and 12 bases lay in between. DNA of the CDR3: TGCAGTGCTAGAGAGTCAGGATCCGGCACTGAAGCTTTCTTT. Translation: CSARESGSGTEAFF.

This clonotype was observed at least ten times. Because the library targeted alpha chains, this beta chain is an off-target read whose size means little. The V gene is TRBV12-3 or TRBV12-4, the J gene TRBJ2-2; a weak D match, TRBD1 (6 bases). The CDR3 runs to 15 residues. The V and J ends lost 10 bases and 3 bases respectively, with 18 bases between them. Here the CDR3 DNA reads TGTGCCATCCCTACCGGGACAACCTACACCGGGGAGCTGTTTTTT. Protein: CAIPTGTTYTGELFF.

At least ten counts were recorded for this clonotype. In a library made to pick up alpha chains, this beta chain is a stray read with a size that means little. This chain links TRBV19 with TRBJ1-2; D is perhaps TRBD1 (5 bases). CDR1 and CDR2 from the germline V gene are LNHDA and SQIVND (reference sequence). Trimming left V 6 bases short and J 6 bases short, with 17 bases between. The CDR3 runs 14 residues. CDR3 nucleotides: TGTGCCAGTAGGCAGGGACGAAACGGGGATGGCTACACCTTC. It codes for CASRQGRNGDGYTF.

This clonotype rates as medium-sized. This beta chain lies outside the target of a library built for alpha chains; its clone size means little. The chain is built from TRBV6-5 and TRBJ1-1, with a possible D match to TRBD1 (5 bases). Trimming took off 0 bases at V and 9 bases at J, with 8 bases between the two ends. Per the germline V gene, CDR1 is MNHEY and CDR2 is SVGAGI. The CDR3 has 12 residues. The CDR3 spells CASSYSGEKAFF. In DNA, the CDR3 is TGTGCCAGCAGTTACTCGGGGGAAAAAGCTTTCTTT.

By share, this clonotype counts as medium-sized (0.01 to 0.1%). As an off-target read in a library built for alpha chains, this beta chain has a frequency of little significance. The rearrangement uses TRBV20-1 and TRBJ1-2, with D tentatively TRBD1 (5 bases). The CDR3 loop spans 14 amino acids. The V end was cut by 3 bases, the J end by 9 bases, with 20 bases between. From germline, CDR1 is DFQATT and CDR2 SNEGSKA (reference sequence). The CDR3 DNA is TGCAGTGCTAGGCCCGGGGACGGCCATATGCGCTACACCTTC. As protein: CSARPGDGHMRYTF.

This clonotype is medium-sized within its sample. Since it is a stray read in a library aimed at alpha chains, this beta chain has a size that is not meaningful. V gene TRBV9 combines with J gene TRBJ1-1; 8 positions match TRBD1. The V and J ends lost 0 bases and 4 bases, in that order; junction bases with no gene match: 2. CDR1 is SGDLS, CDR2 YYNGEE, per germline. The CDR3 runs to 14 residues. In DNA form, the CDR3 reads TGTGCCAGCAGCGTAGGGACAGGGTTCACTGAAGCTTTCTTT. It yields the protein CASSVGTGFTEAFF.

This clonotype was found many times. This beta chain is a stray sequence in a library constructed for alpha chains; its clone size is not meaningful. The V and J genes are TRBV29-1 and TRBJ2-7; 8 bases agree with TRBD1. The CDR3 is made up of 14 amino acids. V trimming: 6 bases; J trimming: 2 bases; junction bases outside the gene matches: 9. In germline, CDR1 is SQVTM, CDR2 ANQGSEA. CDR3 residues: CSVAGTGPTYEQYF. CDR3 DNA sequence: TGCAGCGTCGCCGGGACAGGCCCAACCTACGAGCAGTACTTC.

This clonotype was counted many times. This beta chain is a stray sequence in a library constructed for alpha chains; its clone size is not meaningful. This sequence joins TRBV20-1 and TRBJ1-2; 7 positions match TRBD1. The CDR3 covers 12 residues. After removal of 3 bases from V and 4 bases from J, the junction contained 2 bases not matched to a gene. Germline CDR1 and CDR2: DFQATT and SNEGSKA (reference sequence). This CDR3 reads CSASYRGYGYTF. The DNA of the CDR3 is TGCAGTGCTAGTTACAGGGGCTATGGCTACACCTTC.

This clonotype was observed many times. As an off-target read in a library built for alpha chains, this beta chain has a frequency of little significance. V is TRBV6-5 and J is TRBJ1-1, with D maybe TRBD1 (6 bases). The germline CDR1 and CDR2 sequences are MNHEY and SVGAGI. This CDR3 spans 16 amino acids. Trimming took off 2 bases at V and 1 base at J, with 14 bases between the two ends. The CDR3 protein is CASSYAYRAGNTEAFF. The CDR3 DNA sequence: TGTGCCAGCAGTTACGCATACAGGGCGGGGAACACTGAAGCTTTCTTT.

This clonotype was picked up many times. This beta chain represents an off-target read in a library built for alpha chains; its size is of limited meaning. V and J are TRBV5-1 and TRBJ2-7; TRBD1 matches 8 bases. V gave up 3 bases and J gave up 2 bases; unmatched junction bases: 7. Germline V CDR1 and CDR2: SGHRS, YFSETQ. CDR3 length: 15 residues. This chain's CDR3 is CASSYSRGRTYEQYF. CDR3 nucleotides: TGCGCCAGCAGCTATTCCAGGGGGCGAACCTACGAGCAGTACTTC.

This clonotype was seen ten or more times. This beta chain is a stray sequence in a library constructed for alpha chains; its clone size is not meaningful. The chain employs TRBV20-1 and TRBJ1-2; 8 bases line up with TRBD1. Unmatched junction bases numbered 4, after V lost 3 bases and J lost 4 bases. Looked up from germline, CDR1 is DFQATT and CDR2 is SNEGSKA (reference sequence). There are 13 residues in the CDR3. The CDR3, as DNA: TGCAGTGCTAGTACGACAGGGGCCTATGGCTACACCTTC. Protein product: CSASTTGAYGYTF.

This clonotype was observed at least ten times. This beta chain represents an off-target read in a library built for alpha chains; its size is of limited meaning. This chain joins TRBV7-6 and TRBJ2-3; tentatively, D is TRBD1 (5 bases). V shed 5 bases and J shed 7 bases, with 7 bases lying between them. The CDR3 loop spans 11 amino acids. CDR1 and CDR2 (germline): SGHVS, FNYEAQ. The chain's CDR3 is CASSQGHTQYF. The CDR3, as DNA: TGTGCCAGCAGCCAGGGCCATACGCAGTATTTT.

Many counts were recorded for this clonotype. This beta chain turned up in a library designed for alpha chains; as an off-target read, its abundance says little. The rearrangement uses TRBV13 and TRBJ1-2, with no clear D. The germline gives CDR1 PRHDT, CDR2 FYEKMQ (reference sequence). The CDR3 covers 14 residues. With 0 bases removed from V and 7 bases from J, the gap between germline ends came to 12 bases. CDR3 sequence (DNA): TGTGCCAGCAGCTTAGGGCAAGCGGCGTCTGGCTACACCTTC. It specifies CASSLGQAASGYTF.